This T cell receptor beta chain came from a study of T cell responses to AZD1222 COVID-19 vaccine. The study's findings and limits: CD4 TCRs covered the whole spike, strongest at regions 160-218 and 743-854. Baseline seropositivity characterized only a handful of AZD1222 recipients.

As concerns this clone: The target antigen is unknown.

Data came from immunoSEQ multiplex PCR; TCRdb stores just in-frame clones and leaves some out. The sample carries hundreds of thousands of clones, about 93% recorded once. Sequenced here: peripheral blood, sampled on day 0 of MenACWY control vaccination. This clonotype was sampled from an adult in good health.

CDR3 protein: CASSFRATMNTEAFF. The CDR3 DNA reads TGCGCCAGCAGCTTTAGGGCGACCATGAACACTGAAGCTTTCTTT. The V gene is TRBV5-1, the J gene TRBJ1-1; D is unclear. The CDR3 spans 15 residues. Per germline, CDR1 SGHRS and CDR2 YFSETQ. Deletions cut 2 bases from V and 0 bases from J, with 11 bases between.